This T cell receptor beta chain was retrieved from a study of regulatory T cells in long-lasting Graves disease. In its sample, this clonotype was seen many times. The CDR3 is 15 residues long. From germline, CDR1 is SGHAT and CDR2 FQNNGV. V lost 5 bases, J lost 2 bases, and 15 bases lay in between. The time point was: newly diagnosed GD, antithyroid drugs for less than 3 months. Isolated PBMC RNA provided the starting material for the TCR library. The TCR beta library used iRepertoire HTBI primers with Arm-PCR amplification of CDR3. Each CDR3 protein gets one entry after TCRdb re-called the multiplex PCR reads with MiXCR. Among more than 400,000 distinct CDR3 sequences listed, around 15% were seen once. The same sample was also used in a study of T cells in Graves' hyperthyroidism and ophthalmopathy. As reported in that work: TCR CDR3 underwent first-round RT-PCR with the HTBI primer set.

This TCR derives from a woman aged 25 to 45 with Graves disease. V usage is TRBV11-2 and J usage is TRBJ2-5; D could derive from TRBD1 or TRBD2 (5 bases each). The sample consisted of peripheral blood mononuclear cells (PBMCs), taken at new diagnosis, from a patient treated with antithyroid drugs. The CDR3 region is CASSRRGAGQETQYF. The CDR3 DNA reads TGTGCCAGCAGCCGACGGGGCGCAGGGCAAGAGACCCAGTACTTC.